Listed below are T cell receptor beta chains from one sample, sequenced in a study of shared clonotypes between healthy human individuals. The repertoire was sequenced with immunoSEQ multiplex PCR; TCRdb's copy has only in-frame clones and lacks some. The sample contains millions of clones, 85% to 95% of which appear only once. Sequenced input: naive CD4+ T cells sorted from blood. These receptors all come from a young man in good health. Each CDR3 is given with its conserved first and last residue. Fields, in order: V gene, D gene, clone size, J gene, CDR3 DNA, CDR3 protein. The D gene is left open where the match is weak. Expanded clones get a size class; other rows say once, few or many, or leave the size out.

>TRBV19|.|.|TRBJ1-2
TGTGCCAGTAGTATGGGGGCGGACATCTATGGCTACACCTTC
CASSMGADIYGYTF
>TRBV6-5|.|.|TRBJ2-2
TGTGCCAGCAGTTATGGGCATTTGAACACCGGGGAGCTGTTTTTT
CASSYGHLNTGELFF
>TRBV5-1|TRBD2|.|TRBJ2-6
TGCGCCAGCAGCGCCCTAGCGGGAGGGGCCTCTGGGGCCAACGTCCTGACTTTC
CASSALAGGASGANVLTF
>TRBV2|TRBD1|.|TRBJ1-5
TGTGCCAGCGCCCAGGGGGGGGAGTTCTGGCAGCCCCAGCATTTT
CASAQGGEFWQPQHF
>TRBV6-1|TRBD1|.|TRBJ2-7
TGTGCCAGCAACCCGGGACAGGGGGCCCACGAGCAGTACTTC
CASNPGQGAHEQYF
>TRBV5-4|TRBD2|.|TRBJ2-1
TGTGCCAGCAGCTTGGGACTAGCGGGCGGAGGTAATGAGCAGTTCTTC
CASSLGLAGGGNEQFF
>TRBV2|.|few|TRBJ1-2
TGTGCCAGCCACCCGGAGGGTGGGTATGGCTACACCTTC
CASHPEGGYGYTF
>TRBV11-2|.|.|TRBJ1-3
TGTGCCAGCAGCTTAGTAAACCGTCTGACTATTACTGGAAACACCATATATTTT
CASSLVNRLTITGNTIYF
>TRBV5-1|.|.|TRBJ2-1
TGCGCCAGCAGCTTAGGGCAGTCTCTGCATGAGCAGTTCTTC
CASSLGQSLHEQFF
>TRBV10-3|.|once|TRBJ1-2
TGTGCCATCAGTGAGTCGGTGCTCCTTGGAGGCTACACCTTC
CAISESVLLGGYTF
>TRBV6-1|.|.|TRBJ1-2
TGTGCCAGCAGTCACGTCCCGCGGGGGCCTGGCTACACCTTC
CASSHVPRGPGYTF
>TRBV4-3|TRBD1|.|TRBJ2-3
TGCGCCAGCAGCCCCCGGGACAGGTACACAGATACGCAGTATTTT
CASSPRDRYTDTQYF
>TRBV9|.|.|TRBJ1-4
TGTGCCAGCAGCGTACAAGGATCGTATAATGAAAAACTGTTTTTT
CASSVQGSYNEKLFF
>TRBV5-1|TRBD2|.|TRBJ2-2
TGCGCCAGCAGCTTGTGGCTCGCGGGAGGCGTCACCGGGGAGCTGTTTTTT
CASSLWLAGGVTGELFF
>TRBV28|TRBD2|.|TRBJ2-4
TGTGCCACCTGGACTAGGCGTGGGGCCAAAAACATTCAGTACTTC
CATWTRRGAKNIQYF
>TRBV7-3|.|.|TRBJ2-3
TGTGCCAGCAGTCGGAGGGGGTTTGCAGATACGCAGTATTTT
CASSRRGFADTQYF
>TRBV4-1|.|.|TRBJ2-7
TGCGCCAGCAGCCTATCCACGCCGTTGGGACCCTACGAGCAGTACTTC
CASSLSTPLGPYEQYF
>TRBV6-6|.|.|TRBJ1-1
TGTGCCAGCAGTTACGTAGAGGCGAACACTGAAGCTTTCTTT
CASSYVEANTEAFF
>TRBV5-4|.|.|TRBJ2-1
TGTGCCAGCGGTCCTAATAGCGGAAGAAGCTCCTACAATGAGCAGTTCTTC
CASGPNSGRSSYNEQFF
>TRBV5-1|.|.|TRBJ2-3
TGCGCCAGCAGTATAGGGGGTAGCACAGATACGCAGTATTTT
CASSIGGSTDTQYF
>TRBV27|TRBD2|.|TRBJ2-3
TGTGCCAGCAGTTTGCGGGGGGGCACAGATACGCAGTATTTT
CASSLRGGTDTQYF
>TRBV5-1|.|.|TRBJ1-1
TGCGCCAGCAGCTTGGAAGGGGTTTCCCTGAGGACTGAAGCTTTCTTT
CASSLEGVSLRTEAFF
>TRBV30|.|.|TRBJ2-1
TGTGCCTGGAGTGACCCCCCGGACGCCAATGAGCAGTTCTTC
CAWSDPPDANEQFF
>TRBV2|.|.|TRBJ2-5
TGTGCCAGCAGTCGGGGAACAGGGTCGGAAGAGACCCAGTACTTC
CASSRGTGSEETQYF
>TRBV2|.|.|TRBJ1-4
TGTGCCAGCAGTGAACGGGCCCTCTCCTCGGGTGAAAAACTGTTTTTT
CASSERALSSGEKLFF
>TRBV6-1|TRBD2|.|TRBJ2-5
TGTGCCGGCAGTGAAGCGGGCGGGGGGGCAAAGACCCAGTACTTC
CAGSEAGGGAKTQYF
>TRBV6-5|TRBD2|once|TRBJ2-2
TGTGCCAGCACTAGGGGACTAGACAACACCGGGGAGCTGTTTTTT
CASTRGLDNTGELFF
>TRBV6-6|TRBD1|once|TRBJ2-4
TGTGCCAGCAGTTACGGGACAGGGCCGAACATTCAGTACTTC
CASSYGTGPNIQYF
>TRBV27|TRBD2|.|TRBJ2-7
TGTGCCAGCAGTTTCACTAGCGGGAGATACGAGCAGTACTTC
CASSFTSGRYEQYF
>TRBV5-6|.|.|TRBJ1-1
TGTGCCAGCAGCTTTGGTAGGGTGGGCACTGAAGCTTTCTTT
CASSFGRVGTEAFF
>TRBV6-6|.|.|TRBJ1-1
TGTGCCAGTAGAAAGGGTGAGAACACTGAAGCTTTCTTT
CASRKGENTEAFF
>TRBV27|TRBD1|.|TRBJ1-6
TGTGCCAGCAGGGACGTTAAGGGGGCCTCCTATAATTCACCCCTCCACTTT
CASRDVKGASYNSPLHF
>TRBV27|.|.|TRBJ1-6
TGTGCCAGCAGCCCGCGGAGGATGGGTTCACCCCTCCACTTT
CASSPRRMGSPLHF
>TRBV19|TRBD2|once|TRBJ2-5
TGTGCCAGTAGTATAGGGGGACTAAGCACCCAAGAGACCCAGTACTTC
CASSIGGLSTQETQYF
>TRBV6-1|TRBD2|.|TRBJ2-7
TGTGCCAGCAGTGAAGAAGGGACTACCAGCTCCTACGAGCAGTACTTC
CASSEEGTTSSYEQYF
>TRBV27|.|once|TRBJ1-1
TGTGCCAGCGTCTCCCTCGGGATTATGAACACTGAAGCTTTCTTT
CASVSLGIMNTEAFF
>TRBV5-1|.|.|TRBJ1-2
TGCGCCAGCAGCTTGTCCACGACAGTTACTAACTATGGCTACACCTTC
CASSLSTTVTNYGYTF
>TRBV30|TRBD2|.|TRBJ2-1
TGTGCCTGGAGTGAGGTGAGAGCGGGAGTAGGCAATGAGCAGTTCTTC
CAWSEVRAGVGNEQFF
>TRBV5-1|TRBD1|.|TRBJ2-7
TGCGCCAGCAGCTACGGACAGGGGGGATCCTACGAGCAGTACTTC
CASSYGQGGSYEQYF
>TRBV4-1|TRBD1|.|TRBJ1-1
TGCGCCAGCAGCCCCACAGGGGGCGCGGGCACTGAAGCTTTCTTT
CASSPTGGAGTEAFF
>TRBV5-1|TRBD2|.|TRBJ2-4
TGCGCCAGCAGCTTGGAGGCTAGCGGGGCTGACATTCAGTACTTC
CASSLEASGADIQYF
>TRBV11-2|.|.|TRBJ2-3
TGTGCCAGCAGCTTAGGGACACCTAGCACAGATACGCAGTATTTT
CASSLGTPSTDTQYF
>TRBV10-3|.|.|TRBJ1-2
TGTGCCATCAGTGGTCTAGGAGGCAACTATGGCTACACCTTC
CAISGLGGNYGYTF
>TRBV7-2|.|.|TRBJ1-1
TGTGCCAGCAGCTTATCCGGGACGGCGAACACTGAAGCTTTCTTT
CASSLSGTANTEAFF
>TRBV11-2|.|.|TRBJ2-2
TGTGCCAGCAGTCCAAGGGGGGCCCCCGGGGAGCTGTTTTTT
CASSPRGAPGELFF
>TRBV2|TRBD1|.|TRBJ2-7
TGTGCCAGCAGTGGGACAGGGTACGAGCAGTACTTC
CASSGTGYEQYF
>TRBV10-1|TRBD1|.|TRBJ2-3
TGCGCCAGCAGTGAGGGACAGGGGCTGACAGATACGCAGTATTTT
CASSEGQGLTDTQYF
>TRBV10-3|.|many|TRBJ1-5
TGTGCCATCAGTGATCAGCAGTACCGGAATCAGCCCCAGCATTTT
CAISDQQYRNQPQHF
>TRBV10-1|.|.|TRBJ1-1
TGCGCCAGCAGTAAGACAGATAACACTGAAGCTTTCTTT
CASSKTDNTEAFF